This T cell receptor (beta chain) was obtained from a study of CD8 T cells in Susac syndrome. An input of about 0.45 to 1 ug of RNA was subjected to reverse transcription using random hexamers. The immunoSEQ assay covered 54 Vbeta and 13 Jbeta segments for CDR3. TCRdb used MiXCR to reprocess the immunoSEQ multiplex PCR reads, holding one entry per CDR3 protein. The sample has 150,000 to 200,000 distinct CDR3 sequences; around 93% are singletons. V lost 0 bases to trimming and J lost 3 bases, with 16 bases between them. CDR1 SGDLS and CDR2 YYNGEE come from the germline V gene. The CDR3 totals 18 residues. Sequencing of TCR beta drew on CD8+ and CD4+ T cells from blood.

Material: CD4+ T cells from PBMCs. The chain joins TRBV9 to TRBJ1-6, with no clear D. The TCR originated in a human donor in good health. The CDR3 DNA sequence: TGTGCCAGCAGCGTAGGCCCCGAGGGTTCGGACTATAATTCACCCCTCCACTTT. Translating gives CASSVGPEGSDYNSPLHF.